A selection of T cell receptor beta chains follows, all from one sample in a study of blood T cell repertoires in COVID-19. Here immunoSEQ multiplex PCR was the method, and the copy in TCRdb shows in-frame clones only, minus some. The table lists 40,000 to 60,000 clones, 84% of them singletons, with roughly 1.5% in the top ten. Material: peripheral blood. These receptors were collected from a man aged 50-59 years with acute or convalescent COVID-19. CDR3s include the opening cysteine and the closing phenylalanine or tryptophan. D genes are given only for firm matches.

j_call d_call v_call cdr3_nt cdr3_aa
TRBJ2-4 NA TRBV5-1 TGCGCCAGCAGCCCCCCTCCCAAAGGGGTCAAGGGTGTGCACATTCAGTACTTC CASSPPPKGVKGVHIQYF
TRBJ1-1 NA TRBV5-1 TGCGCCAGCAGATTTACCGCGGCGGCAGGGGCGGCCACTGAAGCTTTCTTT CASRFTAAAGAATEAFF
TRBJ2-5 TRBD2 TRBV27 TGTGCCAGCAGTTTGTTGGGGGAGGGAGAGACCCAGTACTTC CASSLLGEGETQYF
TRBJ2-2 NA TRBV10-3 TGTGCCATCGGGAGGTCCGACACCGGGGAGCTGTTTTTT CAIGRSDTGELFF
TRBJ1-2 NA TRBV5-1 TGCGCCAGCAGCTTGGAAGGCAGGTATGGCTACACCTTC CASSLEGRYGYTF
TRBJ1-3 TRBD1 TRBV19 TGTGCCACAAGGCGGGACAGGACCTCTGGAAACACCATATATTTT CATRRDRTSGNTIYF
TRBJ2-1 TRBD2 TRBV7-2 TGTGCCAGCAGCTTAAAAGCGGGAGGCTTAGATGAGCAGTTCTTC CASSLKAGGLDEQFF
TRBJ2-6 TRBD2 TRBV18 TGTGCCAGCGCGCCCCCCGGGAGGAGAGGGGCCAACGTCCTGACTTTC CASAPPGRRGANVLTF
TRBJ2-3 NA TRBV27 TGTGCCAGCAGTTTATCGACCTGGGGGGGCCGGGATACGCAGTATTTT CASSLSTWGGRDTQYF
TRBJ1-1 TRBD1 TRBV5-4 TGTGCCAGCAGTCTGGACAGGGTGGCTTTCTTT CASSLDRVAFF
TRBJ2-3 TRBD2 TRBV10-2 TGCGCCAGCAGTGAGGCGGCTAGCGGGGGAGATACGCAGTATTTT CASSEAASGGDTQYF